Described below is a single TCR beta chain sequence and its context. Its antigen is unidentified. Synthesis of cDNA was accomplished via 5'RACE employing 10-nucleotide random UMIs. A single run covered 15-18 subjects with over 180 million TCR-beta sequences. Each CDR3 protein is one row after TCRdb ran MiXCR on the 5' RACE reads. The sample consists of roughly 49,000 distinct CDR3 sequences, about an eighth of them appearing once. CDR1 is KGHDR, CDR2 SFDVKD, per germline. The CDR3 extends over 14 amino acids. These data come from a study of neurological immune-mediated disorders. Whole-study results and caveats: The study found no CDR3 amino acid sequences shared by expanded clones across subjects, suggesting private repertoires in all groups. In HTLV-1-associated myelopathy, TCR clonal expansion was greatest, and in multiple sclerosis it was least, below healthy controls.

Time point defined: longitudinal time-point 2. This chain links TRBV24-1 with TRBJ1-5, with 8 bases aligning to TRBD1. The DNA matches TRBJ2-3 better at its end, which makes the J call doubtful. The material sequenced was PBMCs. This clonotype was sampled from a male donor with HTLV-1-associated myelopathy (HAM/TSP). CDR3 protein: CATSGTGPTGPQYF. CDR3 bases: TGTGCCACCAGTGGGACAGGGCCCACGGGGCCCCAGTATTTT.